These 7 T cell receptor beta chains were sequenced from one sample in a study of blood T cell repertoires in COVID-19. The repertoire was sequenced with immunoSEQ multiplex PCR; TCRdb's copy has only in-frame clones and lacks some. Altogether 250,000 to 300,000 clones are present, around 84% being singletons, with the ten largest covering around 15%. The sequencing sample was made of PBMCs or T cells enriched from blood (not recorded which). Source of these receptors: a man aged 18-30 years who had recovered from COVID-19.

This chain links TRBV7-9 with TRBJ1-2, with D perhaps TRBD1 (5 bases). V was trimmed by 5 bases and J by 7 bases, leaving 11 bases between them. CDR3 length: 12 amino acids. The germline V gene encodes CDR1 SEHNR and CDR2 FQNEAQ (reference sequence). CDR3 in amino acids: CASSVAGRGYTF. CDR3 in DNA: TGTGCCAGCAGCGTGGCGGGGCGTGGCTACACCTTC.

The chain carries TRBV3-1 (or the pseudogene TRBV3-2) and TRBJ2-2; D is perhaps TRBD2 (6 bases). V was trimmed by 3 bases and J by 4 bases, leaving 15 bases between them. The CDR3 covers 16 residues. Germline loops: CDR1 LGHDT, CDR2 YNNKEL (reference sequence). CDR3 nucleotide sequence: TGTGCCAGCAGCCACGGGGGAATGGGTGTCACCGGGGAGCTGTTTTTT. Its protein product is CASSHGGMGVTGELFF.

The rearrangement links TRBV5-1 to TRBJ2-3; 9 nucleotides line up with TRBD2. The CDR3 has 18 residues. Germline lookup yields CDR1 SGHRS and CDR2 YFSETQ. The V gene end was trimmed by 5 bases and the J gene end by 0 bases; junction bases not matched to a gene: 13. The DNA for the CDR3 is TGCGCCAGCAGGCTCGCTAGCGGGAACCCCCGTAGCACAGATACGCAGTATTTT. It codes for CASRLASGNPRSTDTQYF.

V gene TRBV28 combines with J gene TRBJ2-5, with TRBD1 matching over 8 bases. CDR1 and CDR2 (germline): MDHEN, SYDVKM. Trimming cost V 2 bases and J 4 bases; bases outside gene matches: 6. The CDR3 length is 15 residues. CDR3 in DNA: TGTGCCAGCAGTTTACGACAGGGGACGGGAGAGACCCAGTACTTC. This sequence encodes CASSLRQGTGETQYF.

This clone was counted a single time. This chain's CDR3 is CASRERETPIHEQFF. Written as DNA, the CDR3 is TGTGCCAGCAGAGAGCGGGAGACCCCTATCCATGAGCAGTTCTTC. The rearrangement joins TRBV6-5 to TRBJ2-1; 8 bases are a match to TRBD2. With V trimmed by 6 bases and J by 8 bases, 12 bases remained unmatched. The V gene's germline CDR1 is MNHEY and CDR2 SVGAGI. The CDR3 has 15 residues.

This chain uses TRBV7-2 with TRBJ1-2; 7 bases map to TRBD1. CDR1 is SGHTA and CDR2 is FQGNSA in the germline V gene. CDR3 length: 15 amino acids. V dropped 3 bases and J dropped 2; count of bases not matched to a gene: 6. The CDR3 sequence is CASSFSSGGNYGYTF. CDR3 bases: TGTGCCAGCAGCTTTTCCTCAGGGGGGAACTATGGCTACACCTTC.

V and J are TRBV7-9 and TRBJ2-5; tentatively, D is TRBD1 (5 bases). The CDR3 loop spans 15 amino acids. Looked up from germline, CDR1 is SEHNR and CDR2 is FQNEAQ (reference sequence). Trimming left V 5 bases short and J 2 bases short, with 15 bases between. The DNA for the CDR3 is TGTGCCAGCAGCCTGAGTCGACAGTTACAAGAGACCCAGTACTTC. It codes for CASSLSRQLQETQYF.